This passage covers 21 T cell receptor beta chains from one sample sequenced in a study of breast tumors, draining lymph nodes, adjacent tissues. Via MiXCR, TCRdb re-called the multiplex PCR reads, giving one row per CDR3 protein. The sample lists approximately 170,000 distinct CDR3 sequences, approximately 30% occurring once. The lymph nodes were axillary draining lymph nodes from breast cancer patients. Sequencing was carried out using axillary lymph node tissue. Receptor source: a female donor with breast cancer. Some clones in this sample may be carry-over from other donors' samples.

In its sample, this clonotype was seen once. Sequence at one end of the junction differs from germline and may be a read error. CDR3 in amino acids: CASSNQEAQYF. CDR3 coding DNA: TGTGCCAGTAGTAATCAAGAGGCCCAGTACTTC. This rearrangement joins TRBV19 to TRBJ2-5; D remains ambiguous. In germline, CDR1 is LNHDA, CDR2 SQIVND (reference sequence). This CDR3 has 11 residues.

Of note for this clonotype: One end of the junction fails to match germline, which may point to a read error. The CDR3 coding sequence is TGCGCTAGCCAGGACAGGGCTACAGATACGCATTATTTT. Translated: CASQDRATDTHYF. The chain is built from TRBV10-1 and TRBJ2-3, with 8 bases aligning to TRBD1. Per the germline V gene, CDR1 is WNHNN and CDR2 is SYGVQD (reference sequence). The CDR3 runs to 13 residues.

Regarding this clonotype: The conserved final phenylalanine or tryptophan is absent from the CDR3, which likely points to a read error. CDR3 sequence reads: CASSIAGTSGVNEQFS. DNA of the CDR3: TGTGCCAGTAGTATCGCCGGGACTAGCGGAGTCAATGAGCAGTTCTCC. The V call is TRBV19, the J call TRBJ2-1; TRBD2 matches at 11 bases. The CDR3 extends over 16 amino acids. The germline CDR1 and CDR2 sequences are LNHDA and SQIVND (reference sequence). Germline trimming cut 3 bases from V and 6 bases from J; bases unmatched to any gene: 7.

This clonotype was found many times. The V gene is TRBV2, the J gene TRBJ1-5, with D uncertain. The V gene lost 7 bases and the J gene lost 3 bases, with 10 bases spanning the gap. Germline values: CDR1 SNHLY, CDR2 FYNNEI. This CDR3 region has 13 residues. This CDR3 reads CASKKENNQPQHF. For the CDR3, the DNA is TGTGCCAGCAAGAAAGAGAACAATCAGCCCCAGCATTTT.

This clonotype has more than one count but fewer than ten. The V and J genes are TRBV18 and TRBJ1-3; no clear D. The CDR3 spans 15 residues. Germline V gene data show CDR1 as KGHSH and CDR2 as LQKENI. V lost 0 bases and J 4 bases, leaving 10 bases between the germline ends. CDR3 sequence reads: CASSPPGARGNTIYF. DNA for the CDR3: TGTGCCAGCTCACCACCAGGAGCTCGAGGAAACACCATATATTTT.

This clonotype was counted ten times or more. This sequence joins TRBV14 and TRBJ2-7; a possible D gene is TRBD1 (5 bases). The V end was cut by 0 bases, the J end by 0 bases, with 9 bases between. CDR1 and CDR2 from the germline V gene are SGHDN and FVKESK. CDR3 length: 15 residues. Written as DNA, the CDR3 is TGTGCCAGCAGCCAAGAACAGGCCACCTCCTACGAGCAGTACTTC. Its translation is CASSQEQATSYEQYF.

This clonotype was seen many times. The V call is TRBV7-3, the J call TRBJ2-5, with 8 nucleotides matching TRBD2. Per germline, CDR1 SGHTA and CDR2 FQGTGA. CDR3 length: 15 amino acids. V trimming: 2 bases; J trimming: 1 base; junction bases outside the gene matches: 3. This CDR3 reads CASSLLAGGQETQYF. The CDR3, as DNA: TGTGCCAGCAGCTTACTGGCGGGGGGCCAAGAGACCCAGTACTTC.

This clonotype showed up many times. V is TRBV14 and J is TRBJ2-7, with D possibly being TRBD1 (6 bases). Germline CDR1 reads SGHDN; CDR2 reads FVKESK. V gave up 1 base and J gave up 1 base, with 11 bases separating them. The CDR3 totals 15 residues. The CDR3 sequence is CASSQGQADSYEQYF. Here the CDR3 DNA reads TGTGCCAGCAGCCAAGGACAGGCGGATTCCTACGAGCAGTACTTC.

This clonotype was detected only once. V gene TRBV2 combines with J gene TRBJ2-6; no clear D. The CDR3 is 18 residues long. The germline V gene has CDR1 SNHLY and CDR2 FYNNEI. Trimming removed 4 bases at V and 0 bases at J, with 16 bases between. CDR3 in DNA: TGTGCCAGCAGTGCTAGGGCCCAGTTCGGCTCTGGGGCCAACGTCCTGACTTTC. Amino acid sequence: CASSARAQFGSGANVLTF.

The chain recombines TRBV19 with TRBJ1-6; D remains unclear. This CDR3 is built from 12 residues. Trimming took 8 bases from V and 0 from J, leaving 2 bases between them. Germline-derived CDR1 and CDR2 are LNHDA and SQIVND (reference sequence). The CDR3: CASGSYNSPLHF. The DNA of the CDR3 is TGTGCCAGTGGCTCCTATAATTCACCCCTCCACTTT.

Comment on this clonotype: A much larger clone differs from this one at a single base, so this may be a read error. CDR3 in amino acids: CASSRTGGPYGYTF. CDR3 coding DNA: TGTGCCAGCAGTCGGACAGGGGGGCCCTATGGCTACACCTTC. The V gene is TRBV6-1, the J gene TRBJ1-2; TRBD1 matches 10 bases. The CDR3 is 14 residues long. With 5 bases clipped from V and 4 bases from J, the junction kept 4 bases outside the gene matches. CDR1 is MNHNS, CDR2 SASEGT, per germline.

This clonotype was seen ten or more times. The chain is built from TRBV7-2 and TRBJ2-1; D is perhaps TRBD2 (7 bases). Germline lookup yields CDR1 SGHTA and CDR2 FQGNSA. V was shortened by 8 bases and J by 2 bases, with 16 bases between the two germline ends. The CDR3 has 15 residues. CDR3 DNA sequence: TGTGCCAGCGGTCCTTGGGGGGGGCCCTACAATGAGCAGTTCTTC. Encoded protein: CASGPWGGPYNEQFF.

This clonotype has only a few counts. A much larger clone differs by one base, so this may be a read error. The genes are TRBV6-5 and TRBJ2-1; D possibly uses TRBD1 or TRBD2 (6 bases each). V gave up 5 bases and J gave up 7 bases, with 18 bases separating them. Germline V lookup: CDR1 MNHEY, CDR2 SVGAGI. The CDR3 sequence is 15 residues long. Here the CDR3 reads CASSPRGGYINEQFF. DNA for the CDR3: TGTGCCAGCAGTCCTCGAGGGGGGTATATAAATGAGCAGTTCTTC.

This clonotype was seen ten or more times. DNA for the CDR3: TGTGCCAGCACCCCAATGGACAGACTCTACGAGCAGTACTTC. This sequence encodes CASTPMDRLYEQYF. This chain connects TRBV6-6 to TRBJ2-7, with TRBD1 as a possible D gene (6 bases). Trimming shortened V by 7 bases and J by 3 bases, and 16 bases separated the two germline ends. From germline, CDR1 is MNHNY and CDR2 SVGAGI (reference sequence). The CDR3 loop spans 14 amino acids.

This clonotype was recorded at least ten times. The genes are TRBV12-3 or TRBV12-4 and TRBJ1-4; D is perhaps TRBD1 (5 bases). The CDR3 is 14 amino acids. The V gene lost 5 bases and the J gene lost 8 bases, with 15 bases spanning the gap. This chain's CDR3 is CASSPGTLAEKLFF. As DNA, the CDR3 is TGTGCCAGCAGTCCTGGGACGCTAGCCGAAAAACTGTTTTTT.

This chain connects TRBV10-3 to TRBJ2-7; 8 positions match TRBD1. CDR1 is ENHRY and CDR2 is SYGVKD in the germline V gene. The CDR3 has 16 residues. Losses at the gene ends were 4 bases for V and 1 base for J; bases not matched to a gene: 9. CDR3 sequence (DNA): TGTGCCATCAGTGCTACCCGGGACAGGCCTTCCTACGAGCAGTACTTC. This codes for CAISATRDRPSYEQYF.

A remark on this clonotype: The conserved final phenylalanine or tryptophan is absent from the CDR3, which likely points to a read error. The DNA is left out, because the CDR3 cannot be placed on it with certainty; the CDR3 is given as TCRdb lists it. V usage is TRBV5-1 and J usage is TRBJ1-4; the table's TRBD1 call for D was not verified on the DNA. Germline values: CDR1 SGHRS, CDR2 YFSETQ. The CDR3 totals 11 residues, both ends included. The CDR3 is CASSLGQGSLR.

This clonotype was seen ten or more times. J is TRBJ2-7 and V is TRBV30; TRBD1 matches 7 bases. V dropped 5 bases and J dropped 2; count of bases not matched to a gene: 9. CDR1 and CDR2 (germline): GTSNPN, SVGIG (reference sequence). The CDR3 covers 14 residues. The CDR3 bases are TGTGCCTGGGGGGGACAGCCCTTAGCCTACGAGCAGTACTTC. This gives the protein CAWGGQPLAYEQYF.

About this clonotype itself: A read error may be the cause here, since a much bigger clone is one base away. The V call is TRBV19, the J call TRBJ2-1; the D gene is possibly TRBD2 (5 bases). Looked up from germline, CDR1 is LNHDA and CDR2 is SQIVND (reference sequence). The CDR3 extends over 15 amino acids. The ends were cut back, 7 bases at V and 5 bases at J, with 18 bases in the middle. In nucleotides, the CDR3 is TGTGCCAGTACCTGGACTGCTGGGCATAACAATGAGCAGTTCTTC. Translated, it gives CASTWTAGHNNEQFF. Looking up the rest from reference TRBV19 and TRBJ2-1 gives the full variable domain: DGGITQSPKYLFRKEGQNVTLSCEQNLNHDAMYWYRQDPGQGLRLIYYSQIVNDFQKGDIAEGYSVSREKKESFPLTVTSAQKNPTAFYLCASTWTAGHNNEQFFGPGTRLTVL.

This clonotype was seen ten or more times. CDR3 DNA sequence: TGTGCCAGCAGCGAGGGACAGGGAGTACAAATAGATACGCAGTATTTT. As protein: CASSEGQGVQIDTQYF. This sequence joins TRBV9 and TRBJ2-3; 9 nucleotides agree with TRBD1. There are 16 residues in the CDR3. Germline CDR1 and CDR2: SGDLS and YYNGEE. V lost 3 bases and J lost 5; bases outside the gene matches: 10.

This clonotype showed up just once. The CDR3: CARPAGYQETQYF. The CDR3 DNA reads as TGTGCTAGGCCGGCGGGGTACCAAGAGACCCAGTACTTC. V usage is TRBV6-6 and J usage is TRBJ2-5, with D tentatively TRBD2 (6 bases). This CDR3 is 13 amino acids long. CDR1 and CDR2 from the germline V gene are MNHNY and SVGAGI (reference sequence).